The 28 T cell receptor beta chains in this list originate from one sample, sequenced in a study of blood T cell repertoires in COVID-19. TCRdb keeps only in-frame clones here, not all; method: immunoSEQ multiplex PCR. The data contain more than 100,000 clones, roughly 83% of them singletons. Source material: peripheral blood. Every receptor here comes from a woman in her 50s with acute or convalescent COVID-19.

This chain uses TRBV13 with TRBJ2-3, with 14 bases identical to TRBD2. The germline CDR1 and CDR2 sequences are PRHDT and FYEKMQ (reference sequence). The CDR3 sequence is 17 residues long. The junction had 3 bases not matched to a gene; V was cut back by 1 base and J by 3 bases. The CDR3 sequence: CASSLDRTSGGTDTQYF. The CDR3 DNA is TGTGCCAGCAGCTTAGACCGGACTAGCGGGGGGACAGATACGCAGTATTTT.

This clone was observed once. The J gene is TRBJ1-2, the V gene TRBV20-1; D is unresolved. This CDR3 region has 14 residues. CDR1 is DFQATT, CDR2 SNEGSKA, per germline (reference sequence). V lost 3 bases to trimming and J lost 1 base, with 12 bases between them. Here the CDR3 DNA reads TGCAGTGCTAGTTCGGTTACCGTTAACTATGGCTACACCTTC. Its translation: CSASSVTVNYGYTF.

The CDR3, as DNA: TGTGCCAGCAGCTGGACTAGCGGGGGGTACACAGATACGCAGTATTTT. This translates into CASSWTSGGYTDTQYF. The chain carries TRBV7-2 and TRBJ2-3; TRBD2 matches 14 bases. J lost 2 bases, V lost 4 bases, and 2 bases had no gene match. Germline CDR1 SGHTA, CDR2 FQGNSA. This CDR3 comprises 16 residues.

CDR3 DNA: TGTGCCAGCAGCTTGGAGGGAGGCATGAACACTGAAGCTTTCTTT. This sequence encodes CASSLEGGMNTEAFF. J is TRBJ1-1 and V is TRBV5-8; no reliable D call. The CDR3 contains 15 residues. Germline V gene data show CDR1 as SGHTS and CDR2 as YDEGEE. The germline V and J ends were trimmed by 0 bases and 0 bases, with 9 bases remaining between them.

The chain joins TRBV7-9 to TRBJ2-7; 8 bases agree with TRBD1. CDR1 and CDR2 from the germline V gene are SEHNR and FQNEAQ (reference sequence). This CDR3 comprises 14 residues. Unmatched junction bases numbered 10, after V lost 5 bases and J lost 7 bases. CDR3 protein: CASSPGQGAGEQYF. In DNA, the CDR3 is TGTGCCAGCAGCCCCGGCCAGGGGGCTGGTGAGCAGTACTTC.

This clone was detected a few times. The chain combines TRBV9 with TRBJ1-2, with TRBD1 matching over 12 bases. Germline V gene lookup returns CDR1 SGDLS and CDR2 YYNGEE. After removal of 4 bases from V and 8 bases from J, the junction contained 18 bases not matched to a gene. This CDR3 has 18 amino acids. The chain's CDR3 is CASSFSRDRGRPDGGYTF. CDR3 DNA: TGTGCCAGCAGCTTCAGCCGGGACAGGGGGCGCCCCGATGGGGGCTACACCTTC. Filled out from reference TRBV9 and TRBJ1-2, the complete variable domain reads DSGVTQTPKHLITATGQRVTLRCSPRSGDLSVYWYQQSLDQGLQFLIQYYNGEERAKGNILERFSAQQFPDLHSELNLSSLELGDSALYFCASSFSRDRGRPDGGYTFGSGTRLTVV.

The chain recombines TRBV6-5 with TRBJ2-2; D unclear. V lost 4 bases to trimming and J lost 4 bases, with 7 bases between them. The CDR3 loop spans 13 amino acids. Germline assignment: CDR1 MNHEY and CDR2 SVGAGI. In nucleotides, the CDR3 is TGTGCCAGCAGTTCCCAGGTCACCGGGGAGCTGTTTTTT. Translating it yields CASSSQVTGELFF.

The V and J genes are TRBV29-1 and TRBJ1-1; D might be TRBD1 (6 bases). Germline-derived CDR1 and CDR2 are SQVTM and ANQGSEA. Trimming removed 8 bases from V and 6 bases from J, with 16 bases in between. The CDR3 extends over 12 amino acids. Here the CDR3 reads CSSSWGGAEAFF. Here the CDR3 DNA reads TGCAGCTCCTCCTGGGGGGGCGCTGAAGCTTTCTTT.

CDR3 coding DNA: TGTGCCACCAGCAGAGGGGGACAGGAGAATGAAAAACTGTTTTTT. Residues: CATSRGGQENEKLFF. The gene calls are TRBV15 and TRBJ1-4; 8 positions agree with TRBD1. Germline CDR1 reads LNHNV; CDR2 reads YYDKDF (reference sequence). The CDR3 loop spans 15 amino acids. V trimming: 1 base; J trimming: 5 bases; junction bases outside the gene matches: 3.

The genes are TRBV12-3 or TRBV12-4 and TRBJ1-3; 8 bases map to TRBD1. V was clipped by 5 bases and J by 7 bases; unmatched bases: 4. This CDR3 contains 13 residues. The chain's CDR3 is CASSGQGRNTIYF. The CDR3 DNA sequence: TGTGCCAGCAGTGGACAGGGACGGAACACCATATATTTT.

CDR3 nucleotide sequence: TGTGCCAGCAGCTCCTCCCCGGCCGGGGATGAGCAGTTCTTC. Residues: CASSSSPAGDEQFF. The chain recombines TRBV9 with TRBJ2-1; D might be TRBD2 (5 bases). Between the trimmed V and J ends, which lost 4 bases and 8 bases, there was a span of 16 bases. CDR1 and CDR2 from the germline V gene are SGDLS and YYNGEE. The CDR3 runs to 14 residues.

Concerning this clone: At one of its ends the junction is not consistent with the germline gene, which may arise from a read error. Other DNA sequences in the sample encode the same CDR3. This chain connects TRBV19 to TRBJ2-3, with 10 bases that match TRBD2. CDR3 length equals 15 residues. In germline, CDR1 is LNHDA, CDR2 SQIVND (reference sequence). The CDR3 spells CASSLLNLAGVTQYF. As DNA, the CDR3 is TGTGCCAGTAGTCTCCTGAACCTAGCGGGGGTGACGCAATATTTT.

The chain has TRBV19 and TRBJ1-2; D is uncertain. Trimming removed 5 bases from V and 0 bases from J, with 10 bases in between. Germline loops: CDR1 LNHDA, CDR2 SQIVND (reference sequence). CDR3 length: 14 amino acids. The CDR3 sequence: CASSPNTANYGYTF. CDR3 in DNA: TGTGCCAGTAGTCCCAATACGGCTAACTATGGCTACACCTTC.

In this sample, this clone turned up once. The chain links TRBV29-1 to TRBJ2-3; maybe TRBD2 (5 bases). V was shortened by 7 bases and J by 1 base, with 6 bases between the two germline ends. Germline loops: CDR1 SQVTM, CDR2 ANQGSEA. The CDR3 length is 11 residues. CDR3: CSAGGTDTQYF. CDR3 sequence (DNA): TGCAGCGCCGGGGGCACAGATACGCAGTATTTT.

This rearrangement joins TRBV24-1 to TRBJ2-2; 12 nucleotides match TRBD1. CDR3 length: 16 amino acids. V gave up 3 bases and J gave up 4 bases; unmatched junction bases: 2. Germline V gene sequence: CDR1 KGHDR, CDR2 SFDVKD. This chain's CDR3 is CATSDTGQGATGELFF. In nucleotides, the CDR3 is TGTGCCACCAGTGATACGGGACAGGGGGCCACCGGGGAGCTGTTTTTT.

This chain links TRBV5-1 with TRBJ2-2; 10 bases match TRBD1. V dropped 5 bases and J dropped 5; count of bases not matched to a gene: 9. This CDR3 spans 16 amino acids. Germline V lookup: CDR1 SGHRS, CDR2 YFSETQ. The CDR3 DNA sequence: TGCGCCAGCAGAATAGAGACAGGGGGCAGAACCGGGGAGCTGTTTTTT. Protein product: CASRIETGGRTGELFF.

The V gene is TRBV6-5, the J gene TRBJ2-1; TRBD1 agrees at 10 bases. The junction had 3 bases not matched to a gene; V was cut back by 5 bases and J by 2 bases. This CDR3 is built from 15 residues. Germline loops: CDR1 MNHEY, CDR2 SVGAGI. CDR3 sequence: CASSPGQGPYNEQFF. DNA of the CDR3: TGTGCCAGCAGTCCGGGACAGGGGCCCTACAATGAGCAGTTCTTC.

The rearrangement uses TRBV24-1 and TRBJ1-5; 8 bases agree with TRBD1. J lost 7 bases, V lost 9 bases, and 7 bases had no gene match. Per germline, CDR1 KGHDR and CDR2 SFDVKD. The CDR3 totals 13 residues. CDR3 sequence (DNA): TGTGCCACCCCTCCACGACAGGGGCAGCCCCAGCATTTT. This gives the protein CATPPRQGQPQHF.

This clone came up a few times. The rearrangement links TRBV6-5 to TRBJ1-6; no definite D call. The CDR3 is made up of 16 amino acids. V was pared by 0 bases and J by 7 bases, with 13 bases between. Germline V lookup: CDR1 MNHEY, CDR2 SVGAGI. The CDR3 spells CASSYSVRSSNSPLHF. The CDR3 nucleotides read TGTGCCAGCAGTTACTCTGTCAGGTCGTCCAATTCACCCCTCCACTTT.

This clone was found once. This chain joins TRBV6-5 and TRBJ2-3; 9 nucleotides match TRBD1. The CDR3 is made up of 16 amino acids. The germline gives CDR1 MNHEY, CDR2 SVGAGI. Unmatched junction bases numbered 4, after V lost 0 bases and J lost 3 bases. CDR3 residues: CASSYSLDRGTDTQYF. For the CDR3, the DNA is TGTGCCAGCAGTTACTCGCTGGACAGGGGTACAGATACGCAGTATTTT.

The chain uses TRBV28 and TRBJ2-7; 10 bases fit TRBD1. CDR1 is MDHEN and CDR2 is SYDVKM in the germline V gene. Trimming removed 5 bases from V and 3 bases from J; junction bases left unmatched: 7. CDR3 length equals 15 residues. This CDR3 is CASSRTGGTIYEQYF. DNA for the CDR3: TGTGCCAGCAGTCGGACAGGGGGAACGATCTACGAGCAGTACTTC.

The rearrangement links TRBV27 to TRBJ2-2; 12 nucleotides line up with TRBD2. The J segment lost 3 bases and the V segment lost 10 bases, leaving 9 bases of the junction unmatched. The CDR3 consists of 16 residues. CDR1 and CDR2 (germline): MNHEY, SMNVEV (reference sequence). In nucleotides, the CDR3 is TGTGCCACCCACGGACTAGCGGGGACCCACACCGGGGAGCTGTTTTTT. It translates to CATHGLAGTHTGELFF.

The CDR3 is CASSPGGASYGYTF. The CDR3 DNA follows: TGTGCCAGCAGCCCAGGTGGGGCGAGCTATGGCTACACCTTC. The V and J genes are TRBV25-1 and TRBJ1-2; perhaps TRBD1 as D (5 bases). Trimming shortened V by 6 bases and J by 4 bases, and 15 bases separated the two germline ends. The CDR3 covers 14 residues. Germline-derived CDR1 and CDR2 are MGHDK and SYGVNS.

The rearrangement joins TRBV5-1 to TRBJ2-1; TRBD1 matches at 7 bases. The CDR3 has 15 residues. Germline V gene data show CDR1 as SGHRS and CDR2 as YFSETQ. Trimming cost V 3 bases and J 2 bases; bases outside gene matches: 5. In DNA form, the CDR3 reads TGCGCCAGCAGCTCAACAGGGGATCCCTACAATGAGCAGTTCTTC. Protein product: CASSSTGDPYNEQFF.

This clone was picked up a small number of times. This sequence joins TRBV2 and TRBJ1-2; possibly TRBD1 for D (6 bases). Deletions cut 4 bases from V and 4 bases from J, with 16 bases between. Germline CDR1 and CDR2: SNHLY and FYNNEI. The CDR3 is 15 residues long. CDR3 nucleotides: TGTGCCAGCAGTGGAGCGGGCAGGGGTTCCTATGGCTACACCTTC. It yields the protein CASSGAGRGSYGYTF.

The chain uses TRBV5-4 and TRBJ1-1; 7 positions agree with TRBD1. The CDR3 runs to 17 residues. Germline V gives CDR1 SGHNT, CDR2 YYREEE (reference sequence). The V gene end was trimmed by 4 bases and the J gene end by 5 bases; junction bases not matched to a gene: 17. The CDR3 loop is CASSPGDRQGRGTEAFF. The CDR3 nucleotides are TGTGCCAGCAGCCCCGGGGATAGACAGGGTAGAGGGACTGAAGCTTTCTTT.

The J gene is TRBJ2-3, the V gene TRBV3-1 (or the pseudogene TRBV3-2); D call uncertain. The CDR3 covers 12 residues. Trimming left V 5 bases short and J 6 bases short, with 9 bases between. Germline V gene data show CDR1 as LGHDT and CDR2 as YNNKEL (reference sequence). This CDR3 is CASSSQSDTQYF. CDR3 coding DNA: TGTGCCAGCAGCTCACAGTCGGATACGCAGTATTTT.

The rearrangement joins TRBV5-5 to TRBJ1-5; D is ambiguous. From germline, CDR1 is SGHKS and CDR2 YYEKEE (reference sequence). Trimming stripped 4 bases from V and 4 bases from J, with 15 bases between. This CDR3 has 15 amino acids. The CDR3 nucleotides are TGTGCCAGCAGCCCTCATGCGGGAGTGAATCAGCCCCAGCATTTT. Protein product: CASSPHAGVNQPQHF.